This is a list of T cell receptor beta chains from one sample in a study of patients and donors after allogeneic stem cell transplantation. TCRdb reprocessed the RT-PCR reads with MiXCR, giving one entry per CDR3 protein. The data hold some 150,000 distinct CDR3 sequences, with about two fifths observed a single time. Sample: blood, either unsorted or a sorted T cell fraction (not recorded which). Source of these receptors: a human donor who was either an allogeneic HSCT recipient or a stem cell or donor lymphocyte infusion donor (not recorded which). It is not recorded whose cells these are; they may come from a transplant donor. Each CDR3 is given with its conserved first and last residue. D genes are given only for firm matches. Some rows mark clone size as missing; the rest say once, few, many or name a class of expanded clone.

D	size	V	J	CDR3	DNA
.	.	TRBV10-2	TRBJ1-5	CASSVTGIYSNQPQHF	TGCGCCAGCAGTGTAACAGGGATTTATAGCAATCAGCCCCAGCATTTT
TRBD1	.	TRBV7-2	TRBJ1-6	CASSFLIRTGDNSPLHF	TGTGCCAGCAGCTTTCTCATTCGGACAGGGGACAATTCACCCCTCCACTTT
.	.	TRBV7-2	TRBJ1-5	CASSQYRAGNQPQHF	TGTGCCAGCAGCCAATACCGGGCGGGCAATCAGCCCCAGCATTTT
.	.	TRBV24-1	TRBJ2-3	CATSDLPQGTDTQYF	TGTGCCACCAGTGATTTGCCCCAGGGGACAGATACGCAGTATTTT
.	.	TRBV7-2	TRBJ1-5	CASSLARQTNSNQPQHF	TGTGCCAGCAGCTTAGCGCGACAGACGAATAGCAATCAGCCCCAGCATTTT
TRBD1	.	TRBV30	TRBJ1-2	CAWSPGGKDVYGYTF	TGTGCCTGGAGCCCAGGGGGGAAGGATGTCTATGGCTACACCTTC
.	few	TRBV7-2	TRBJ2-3	CASSHLPGFNTDTQYF	TGTGCCAGCAGCCATCTTCCGGGATTCAACACAGATACGCAGTATTTT
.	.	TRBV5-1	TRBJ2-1	CASRRGYGENEQFF	TGCGCCAGCAGAAGGGGCTATGGGGAGAATGAGCAGTTCTTC
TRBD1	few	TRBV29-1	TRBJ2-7	CSVCWTGAHEQYF	TGCAGCGTCTGCTGGACAGGGGCCCACGAGCAGTACTTC
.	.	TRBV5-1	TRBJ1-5	CASSLTGSPDQPQHF	TGCGCCAGCAGCTTAACCGGCAGTCCTGATCAGCCCCAGCATTTT
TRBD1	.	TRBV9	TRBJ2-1	CASSGRVDRGNYNEQFF	TGTGCCAGCAGCGGGAGGGTGGACAGGGGAAACTACAATGAGCAGTTCTTC
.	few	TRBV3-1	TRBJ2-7	CASSQDWALSSYEQYF	TGTGCCAGCAGCCAAGATTGGGCCCTCAGCTCCTACGAGCAGTACTTC
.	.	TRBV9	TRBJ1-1	CASSVVPQGTNTEAFF	TGTGCCAGCAGCGTAGTCCCCCAGGGGACAAACACTGAAGCTTTCTTT
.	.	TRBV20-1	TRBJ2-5	CSARDAGPKTQYF	TGCAGTGCTAGAGATGCAGGTCCCAAGACCCAGTACTTC
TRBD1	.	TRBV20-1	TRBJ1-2	CSARGQGEETSYGYTF	TGCAGTGCTAGAGGACAGGGGGAAGAGACTAGCTATGGCTACACCTTC
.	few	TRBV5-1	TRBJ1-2	CASSLEGLLGYTF	TGCGCCAGCAGCTTGGAGGGCCTACTTGGCTACACCTTC
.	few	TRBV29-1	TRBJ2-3	CSVEDTQESTDTQYF	TGCAGCGTTGAAGATACCCAGGAGTCCACAGATACGCAGTATTTT
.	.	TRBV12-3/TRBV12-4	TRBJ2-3	CASSLAGSTDTQYF	TGTGCCAGCAGTTTAGCGGGGAGCACAGATACGCAGTATTTT
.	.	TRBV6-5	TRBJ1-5	CASSSEHSNQPQHF	TGTGCCAGCAGTTCTGAACATAGCAATCAGCCCCAGCATTTT
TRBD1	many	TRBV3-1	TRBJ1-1	CASSLDQGGQPNTEAFF	TGTGCCAGCAGCCTAGACCAAGGGGGACAGCCGAACACTGAAGCTTTCTTT
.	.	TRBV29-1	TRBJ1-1	CSVVHWENTEAFF	TGCAGCGTTGTACACTGGGAGAACACTGAAGCTTTCTTT
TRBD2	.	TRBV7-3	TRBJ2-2	CASSPPWLAGGTGELFF	TGTGCCAGCAGCCCCCCATGGCTAGCGGGGGGAACCGGGGAGCTGTTTTTT
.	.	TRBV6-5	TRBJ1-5	CASSLTPGPQPQHF	TGTGCCAGCAGTTTGACTCCCGGCCCTCAGCCCCAGCATTTT
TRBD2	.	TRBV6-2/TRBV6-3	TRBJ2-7	CASSPGLDYEQYF	TGTGCCAGCAGTCCAGGACTAGACTACGAGCAGTACTTC
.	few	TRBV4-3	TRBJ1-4	CASSRLHGAGEKLFF	TGCGCCAGCAGCCGGCTGCACGGGGCAGGGGAAAAACTGTTTTTT
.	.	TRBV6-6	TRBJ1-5	CASSLGVGLNQPQHF	TGTGCCAGCAGTTTGGGGGTGGGTCTTAATCAGCCCCAGCATTTT
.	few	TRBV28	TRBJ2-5	CASSFPQRARQETQYF	TGTGCCAGCAGTTTTCCGCAGCGGGCACGCCAAGAGACCCAGTACTTC
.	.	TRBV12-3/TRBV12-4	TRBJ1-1	CASSLMGPRYTEAFF	TGTGCCAGCAGTTTGATGGGGCCTAGGTACACTGAAGCTTTCTTT
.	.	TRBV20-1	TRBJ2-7	CSAASRSSYEQYF	TGCAGTGCCGCTTCAAGGTCCTCTTACGAGCAGTACTTC
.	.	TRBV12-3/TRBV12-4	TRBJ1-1	CASSLQGRGTEAFF	TGTGCCAGCAGTTTGCAGGGGAGAGGCACTGAAGCTTTCTTT
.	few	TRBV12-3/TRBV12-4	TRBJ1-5	CASSPTTGRQHF	TGTGCCAGCAGTCCTACCACAGGCCGCCAGCATTTT
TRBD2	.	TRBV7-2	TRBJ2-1	CASSLVGGGVNEQFF	TGTGCCAGCAGCTTAGTAGGCGGGGGGGTCAATGAGCAGTTCTTC
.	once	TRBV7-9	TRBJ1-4	CASSLGESNEKLFF	TGTGCCAGCAGCTTAGGGGAGAGTAATGAAAAACTGTTTTTT
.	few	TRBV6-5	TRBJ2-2	CASSPQGYLTGELFF	TGTGCCAGCAGTCCCCAGGGGTATCTCACCGGGGAGCTGTTTTTT
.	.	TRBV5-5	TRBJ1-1	CASSLLPALNTEAFF	TGTGCCAGCAGCTTGCTTCCGGCTCTGAACACTGAAGCTTTCTTT
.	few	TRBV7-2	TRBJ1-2	CASSLVPDGIYGYTF	TGTGCCAGCAGCTTAGTTCCGGACGGAATCTATGGCTACACCTTC
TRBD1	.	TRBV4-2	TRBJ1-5	CASSQEDRGPQPQHF	TGTGCCAGCAGCCAAGAGGACAGGGGGCCACAGCCCCAGCATTTT
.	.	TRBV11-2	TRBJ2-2	CASSVRGTPNTGELFF	TGTGCCAGCAGTGTAAGGGGAACCCCGAACACCGGGGAGCTGTTTTTT
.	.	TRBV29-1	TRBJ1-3	CSVEIQGTNTIYF	TGCAGCGTTGAAATCCAGGGGACAAACACCATATATTTT
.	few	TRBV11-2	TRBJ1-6	CASSLKHNNSPLHF	TGTGCCAGCAGCCTCAAACATAATAATTCACCCCTCCACTTT
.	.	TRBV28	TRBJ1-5	CASSIPQGLNNQPQHF	TGTGCCAGCAGTATACCACAGGGTTTGAACAATCAGCCCCAGCATTTT
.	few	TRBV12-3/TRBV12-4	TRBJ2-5	CASSGGTIEAETQYF	TGTGCCAGCAGCGGCGGGACGATTGAAGCAGAGACCCAGTACTTC
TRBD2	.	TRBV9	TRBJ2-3	CASSPKPWGGTTDTQYF	TGTGCCAGCAGCCCAAAACCTTGGGGGGGGACCACAGATACGCAGTATTTT
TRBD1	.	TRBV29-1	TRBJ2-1	CSVGQGGTYNEQFF	TGCAGCGTTGGACAGGGTGGCACCTACAATGAGCAGTTCTTC
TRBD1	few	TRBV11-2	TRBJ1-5	CASSLDGTGGWQPQHF	TGTGCCAGCAGCTTAGATGGGACAGGGGGCTGGCAGCCCCAGCATTTT
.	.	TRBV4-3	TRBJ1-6	CASSHYTIEENSPLHF	TGCGCCAGCAGCCATTATACGATAGAAGAGAATTCACCCCTCCACTTT
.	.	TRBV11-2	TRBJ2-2	CASSSRGWDTGELFF	TGTGCCAGCAGCTCTAGGGGATGGGACACCGGGGAGCTGTTTTTT
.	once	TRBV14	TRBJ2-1	CASSPRLNNEQFF	TGTGCCAGCAGCCCCCGTCTGAACAATGAGCAGTTCTTC
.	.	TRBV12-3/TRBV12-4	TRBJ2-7	CASSLRGYPYEQYF	TGTGCCAGCAGTTTACGAGGGTACCCCTACGAGCAGTACTTC
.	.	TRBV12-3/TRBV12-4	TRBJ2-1	CASSLGGGTVEFF	TGTGCCAGCAGTTTGGGGGGAGGAACAGTCGAGTTCTTC
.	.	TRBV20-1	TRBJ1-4	CSARGGPREDNEKLFF	TGCAGTGCTAGGGGCGGGCCCAGGGAAGACAATGAAAAACTGTTTTTT